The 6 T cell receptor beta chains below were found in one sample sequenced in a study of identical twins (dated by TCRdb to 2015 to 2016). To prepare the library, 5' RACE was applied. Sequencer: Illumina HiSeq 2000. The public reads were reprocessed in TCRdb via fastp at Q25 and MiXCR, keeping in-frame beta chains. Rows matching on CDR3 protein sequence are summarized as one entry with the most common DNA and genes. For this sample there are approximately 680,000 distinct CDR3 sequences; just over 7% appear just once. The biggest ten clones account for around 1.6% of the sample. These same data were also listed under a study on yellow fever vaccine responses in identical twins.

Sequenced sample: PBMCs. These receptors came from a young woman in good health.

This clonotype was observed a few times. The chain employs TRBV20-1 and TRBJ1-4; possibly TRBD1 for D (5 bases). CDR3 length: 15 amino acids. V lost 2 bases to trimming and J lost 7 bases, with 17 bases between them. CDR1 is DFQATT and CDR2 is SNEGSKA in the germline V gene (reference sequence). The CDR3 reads CSARRTGGGSEKLFF. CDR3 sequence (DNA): TGCAGTGCTAGACGAACAGGCGGCGGGAGTGAAAAACTGTTTTTT.

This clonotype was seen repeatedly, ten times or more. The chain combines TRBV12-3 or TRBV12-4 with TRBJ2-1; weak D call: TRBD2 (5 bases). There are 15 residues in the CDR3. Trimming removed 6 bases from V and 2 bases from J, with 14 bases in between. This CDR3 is CASSPWTGTYNEQFF. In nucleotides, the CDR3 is TGTGCCAGCAGCCCCTGGACTGGAACCTACAATGAGCAGTTCTTC.

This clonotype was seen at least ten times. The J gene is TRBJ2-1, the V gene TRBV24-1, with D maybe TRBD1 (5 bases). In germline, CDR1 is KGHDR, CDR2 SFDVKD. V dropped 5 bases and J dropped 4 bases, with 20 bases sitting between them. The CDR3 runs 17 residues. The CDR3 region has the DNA TGTGCCACCAGTGGAGTTAGGGGCGCTTCGCTTTACAATGAGCAGTTCTTC. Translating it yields CATSGVRGASLYNEQFF.

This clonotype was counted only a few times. The DNA for the CDR3 is TGCAGTGCTAGTAGGGGACAAACTTTCACTGAAGCTTTCTTT. As protein: CSASRGQTFTEAFF. The chain employs TRBV20-1 and TRBJ1-1; possible D gene TRBD1, 6 bases. The CDR3 has 14 amino acids. V was cut by 3 bases and J by 4 bases, with 15 bases left in between. Per the germline V gene, CDR1 is DFQATT and CDR2 is SNEGSKA (reference sequence).

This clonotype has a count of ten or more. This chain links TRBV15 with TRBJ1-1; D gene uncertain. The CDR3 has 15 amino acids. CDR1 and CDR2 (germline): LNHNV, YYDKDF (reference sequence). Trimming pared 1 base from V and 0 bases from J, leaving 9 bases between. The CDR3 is CATSRVALLNTEAFF. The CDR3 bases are TGTGCCACCAGCAGAGTGGCACTACTGAACACTGAAGCTTTCTTT. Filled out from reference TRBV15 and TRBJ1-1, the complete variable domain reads DAMVIQNPRYQVTQFGKPVTLSCSQTLNHNVMYWYQQKSSQAPKLLFHYYDKDFNNEADTPDNFQSRRPNTSFCFLDIRSPGLGDTAMYLCATSRVALLNTEAFFGQGTRLTVV.

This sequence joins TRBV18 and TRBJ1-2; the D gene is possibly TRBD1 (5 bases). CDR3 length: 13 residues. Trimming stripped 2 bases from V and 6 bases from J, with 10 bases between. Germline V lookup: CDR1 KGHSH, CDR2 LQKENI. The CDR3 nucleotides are TGTGCCAGCTCACCAATGCTCAGGGATGGCTACACCTTC. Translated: CASSPMLRDGYTF.